Following are 30 T cell receptor beta chains from one sample sequenced in a study of T-cell memory formation after mild COVID-19. MiXCR was run by TCRdb on the 5' RACE reads, yielding one entry per CDR3 protein. The sample lists around 300,000 distinct CDR3 sequences; approximately 19% were seen once. The sequenced sample consisted of PBMCs or a T cell subset sorted from them (not recorded which). The receptors derive from a man between 18 and 29 years old who had mild COVID-19 (a few samples of this study predate the infection). Cell type and time point are not known.

This clonotype has more than one count but fewer than ten. The chain employs TRBV4-3 and TRBJ2-3; 8 nucleotides match TRBD2. V gave up 4 bases and J gave up 2 bases; unmatched junction bases: 5. The CDR3 extends over 15 amino acids. Germline V gene lookup returns CDR1 LGHNA and CDR2 YSLEER. The CDR3 DNA reads TGCGCCAGCAGCCCTCGGGGGGGCCTCACAGATACGCAGTATTTT. It yields the protein CASSPRGGLTDTQYF.

The chain carries TRBV30 and TRBJ2-5; D is uncertain. The V end was cut by 2 bases, the J end by 7 bases, with 14 bases between. Germline V CDR1 and CDR2: GTSNPN, SVGIG (reference sequence). The CDR3 runs to 13 residues. In nucleotides, the CDR3 is TGTGCCTGGAGTTTTACACAAGCCGGGACCCAGTACTTC. This sequence encodes CAWSFTQAGTQYF.

This clonotype was observed a few times. The genes are TRBV7-2 and TRBJ1-2; D remains unclear. V lost 5 bases and J lost 4, with 11 bases in between. The CDR3 consists of 13 residues. Germline V CDR1 and CDR2: SGHTA, FQGNSA. The CDR3 sequence: CASSTTVSYGYTF. The CDR3, as DNA: TGTGCCAGCAGCACAACAGTCTCCTATGGCTACACCTTC.

This clonotype was observed a handful of times. The chain carries TRBV7-9 and TRBJ2-7; D unclear. The V end lost 0 bases, the J end lost 9 bases, and 9 bases lay between the germline ends. Germline V lookup: CDR1 SEHNR, CDR2 FQNEAQ (reference sequence). This CDR3 contains 12 residues. CDR3 sequence (DNA): TGTGCCAGCAGCTTAGCAGGATCCGGGCAGTACGTC. This codes for CASSLAGSGQYV.

This clonotype was seen many times. V and J are TRBV5-6 and TRBJ2-5; 11 positions agree with TRBD2. Trimming took 3 bases from V and 5 from J; bases not matched to a gene: 9. Germline V gene lookup returns CDR1 SGHDT and CDR2 YYEEEE. The CDR3 runs 16 residues. This chain's CDR3 is CASSYGLAGLRETQYF. CDR3 nucleotides: TGTGCCAGCAGCTACGGACTAGCGGGCCTCCGGGAGACCCAGTACTTC. Full variable domain (missing parts from reference TRBV5-6 and TRBJ2-5): DAGVTQSPTHLIKTRGQQVTLRCSPKSGHDTVSWYQQALGQGPQFIFQYYEEEERQRGNFPDRFSGHQFPNYSSELNVNALLLGDSALYLCASSYGLAGLRETQYFGPGTRLLVL.

The chain uses TRBV5-1 and TRBJ1-4, with 7 bases that match TRBD1. V was clipped by 4 bases and J by 0 bases; unmatched bases: 0. Looked up from germline, CDR1 is SGHRS and CDR2 is YFSETQ. The CDR3 sequence is 14 residues long. DNA of the CDR3: TGCGCCAGCAGCGACAGGGCAACTAATGAAAAACTGTTTTTT. Protein: CASSDRATNEKLFF.

The chain links TRBV20-1 to TRBJ2-5, with D hard to call. The germline V gene encodes CDR1 DFQATT and CDR2 SNEGSKA (reference sequence). Trimming cost V 5 bases and J 1 base, with 8 bases left between them. The CDR3 covers 12 residues. CDR3 protein: CSALGLQETQYF. Written as DNA, the CDR3 is TGCAGTGCTTTAGGGCTCCAAGAGACCCAGTACTTC.

V is TRBV5-6 and J is TRBJ2-5; D is perhaps TRBD2 (5 bases). The germline V and J ends were trimmed by 0 bases and 5 bases, with 11 bases remaining between them. The CDR3 is 14 residues long. CDR1 is SGHDT and CDR2 is YYEEEE in the germline V gene. CDR3: CASSLAGVSETQYF. DNA for the CDR3: TGTGCCAGCAGCTTGGCCGGGGTCTCGGAGACCCAGTACTTC.

The CDR3 sequence: CASSLLGGSSYEQYV. The CDR3 DNA reads as TGCGCCAGCAGCTTGCTCGGCGGAAGCTCCTACGAGCAGTACGTC. The chain is built from TRBV5-1 and TRBJ2-7; D ambiguous. Germline CDR1 is SGHRS and CDR2 is YFSETQ. Trimming took off 1 base at V and 0 bases at J, with 11 bases between the two ends. The length of the CDR3 is 15 residues.

This clonotype was counted ten times or more. The rearrangement joins TRBV4-3 to TRBJ2-2; the D call may be TRBD1 or TRBD2 (6 bases each). Germline V CDR1 and CDR2: LGHNA, YSLEER. V dropped 0 bases and J dropped 5 bases, with 10 bases sitting between them. CDR3 size: 15 residues. The CDR3 protein is CASSQDWGATGELFF. The DNA of the CDR3 is TGCGCCAGCAGCCAAGATTGGGGGGCGACCGGGGAGCTGTTTTTT.

This clonotype is a singleton in its sample. The chain couples TRBV29-1 to TRBJ1-2; D unresolved. The germline V gene encodes CDR1 SQVTM and CDR2 ANQGSEA. The V end lost 6 bases, the J end lost 0 bases, and 8 bases lay between the germline ends. This CDR3 has 12 amino acids. The CDR3 coding sequence is TGCAGCGTGGCGAGGTCTAACTATGGCTACACCTTC. It translates to CSVARSNYGYTF.

The J gene is TRBJ2-1, the V gene TRBV11-2, with a tentative D call TRBD2 (5 bases). V lost 5 bases to trimming and J lost 15 bases, with 17 bases between them. CDR1 SGHAT and CDR2 FQNNGV come from the germline V gene. The CDR3 consists of 12 residues. The CDR3 is CASSDRSRGGFF. CDR3 DNA sequence: TGTGCCAGCAGCGACCGATCCCGGGGTGGGTTCTTC.

This clonotype was seen ten or more times. The J gene is TRBJ2-3, the V gene TRBV5-1, with D possibly called TRBD1 or TRBD2 (5 bases each). The CDR3 spans 18 residues. V dropped 0 bases and J dropped 5 bases, with 22 bases sitting between them. Germline assignment: CDR1 SGHRS and CDR2 YFSETQ. CDR3 region: CASSLGWSGPTGGDTQYF. The CDR3 region has the DNA TGCGCCAGCAGCTTGGGATGGTCGGGACCCACTGGGGGAGATACGCAGTATTTT.

This clonotype was seen a handful of times. The V gene is TRBV2, the J gene TRBJ2-1; maybe TRBD2 (5 bases). Germline V gene sequence: CDR1 SNHLY, CDR2 FYNNEI. V lost 4 bases, J lost 0 bases, and 10 bases lay in between. There are 15 residues in the CDR3. The DNA for the CDR3 is TGTGCCAGCAGTGCCAAGCGGAGCTCCTACAATGAGCAGTTCTTC. This sequence encodes CASSAKRSSYNEQFF.

This clonotype came up a few times. CDR3 DNA sequence: TGTGCCAGCAGCTTGGGGTCAGGAGACTCCTACGAGCAGTACGTC. Encoded protein: CASSLGSGDSYEQYV. This chain connects TRBV5-4 to TRBJ2-7, with D unclear. CDR1 SGHNT and CDR2 YYREEE come from the germline V gene (reference sequence). Trimming took 0 bases from V and 0 from J, leaving 10 bases between them. CDR3 length: 15 residues.

The table lists this clonotype with many counts. The chain joins TRBV7-2 to TRBJ1-1; D unresolved. The V end lost 1 base, the J end lost 1 base, and 7 bases lay between the germline ends. The CDR3 contains 14 residues. Germline V gives CDR1 SGHTA, CDR2 FQGNSA. The CDR3 spells CASSLGPGNTEAFF. In nucleotides, the CDR3 is TGTGCCAGCAGCTTAGGGCCCGGGAACACTGAAGCTTTCTTT.

This clonotype was seen a handful of times. The rearrangement joins TRBV5-1 to TRBJ2-7; 7 positions agree with TRBD1. This CDR3 spans 13 amino acids. V was clipped by 6 bases and J by 4 bases; unmatched bases: 7. The germline V gene encodes CDR1 SGHRS and CDR2 YFSETQ. The DNA of the CDR3 is TGCGCCAGCACCCTAGACAGGGAATACGAGCAGTACGTC. Amino acid sequence: CASTLDREYEQYV.

This clonotype was detected once. The V gene is TRBV7-9, the J gene TRBJ2-1; TRBD2 agrees at 13 bases. Germline CDR1 reads SEHNR; CDR2 reads FQNEAQ (reference sequence). The J segment lost 6 bases and the V segment lost 3 bases, leaving 11 bases of the junction unmatched. The CDR3 has 18 amino acids. CDR3 residues: CASSFSGLAGDQGNEQFF. The CDR3 DNA follows: TGTGCCAGCAGCTTTTCTGGACTAGCGGGGGATCAGGGCAATGAGCAGTTCTTC.

The sample holds many counts of this clonotype. The chain has TRBV12-3 or TRBV12-4 and TRBJ2-2, with D perhaps matching TRBD1 or TRBD2 (5 bases each). The CDR3 extends over 16 amino acids. V dropped 5 bases and J dropped 9 bases, with 22 bases sitting between them. CDR3 sequence: CASSPRVVGDQRELFF. The CDR3 DNA reads TGTGCCAGCAGTCCAAGAGTCGTGGGGGATCAAAGGGAGCTGTTTTTT.

In its sample, this clonotype was seen a few times. This chain joins TRBV2 and TRBJ2-2; D remains unclear. From germline, CDR1 is SNHLY and CDR2 FYNNEI. Between the trimmed V and J ends, which lost 4 bases and 0 bases, there was a span of 9 bases. The CDR3 sequence is 15 residues long. CDR3 residues: CASSGHRSNTGELFF. The DNA of the CDR3 is TGTGCCAGCAGTGGACATCGGTCGAACACCGGGGAGCTGTTTTTT.

The J gene is TRBJ2-2, the V gene TRBV5-1; possibly TRBD1 or TRBD2 for D (5 bases each). Germline CDR1 and CDR2: SGHRS and YFSETQ. The CDR3 is 19 amino acids. The V end was cut by 0 bases, the J end by 1 base, with 19 bases between. The CDR3 protein is CASSLGDRPPPLNTGELFF. The CDR3 bases are TGCGCCAGCAGCTTGGGGGACCGCCCCCCACCTCTGAACACCGGGGAGCTGTTTTTT.

V and J are TRBV5-1 and TRBJ2-1, with 7 bases matching TRBD1. This CDR3 region has 15 residues. CDR1 is SGHRS and CDR2 is YFSETQ in the germline V gene. Trimming took 1 base from V and 4 from J; bases not matched to a gene: 5. CDR3 sequence: CASSLRDRRYNEQFF. CDR3 DNA: TGCGCCAGCAGCTTGAGGGACAGAAGGTACAATGAGCAGTTCTTC.

The chain uses TRBV7-2 and TRBJ2-5, with D hard to call. This CDR3 contains 14 residues. CDR1 and CDR2 (germline): SGHTA, FQGNSA. V dropped 5 bases and J dropped 5 bases, with 15 bases sitting between them. Here the CDR3 reads CASSLGRLGETQYF. The CDR3 DNA follows: TGTGCCAGCAGCCTCGGACGGCTAGGGGAGACCCAGTACTTC.

In its sample, this clonotype was seen a few times. The junction does not match germline at one end; this may be a read error. The genes are TRBV4-1 and TRBJ2-1; TRBD2 agrees at 10 bases. CDR3 length: 16 residues. Germline V CDR1 and CDR2: MGHRA, YSYEKL. CDR3 in amino acids: CASSQASKRGGYEQFF. CDR3 bases: TGCGCCAGCAGTCAAGCTAGCAAGCGGGGGGGCTATGAGCAGTTCTTC.

This clonotype has only a few counts. J is TRBJ2-3 and V is TRBV5-1; 10 bases fit TRBD2. This CDR3 comprises 16 residues. Germline assignment: CDR1 SGHRS and CDR2 YFSETQ. Unmatched junction bases numbered 8, after V lost 4 bases and J lost 3 bases. The CDR3 is CASSTERGGVTDTQYF. Written as DNA, the CDR3 is TGCGCCAGCAGCACAGAGCGGGGGGGAGTGACAGATACGCAGTATTTT.

This chain joins TRBV20-1 and TRBJ2-7; D is unresolved. The V gene's germline CDR1 is DFQATT and CDR2 SNEGSKA (reference sequence). Trimming cost V 6 bases and J 0 bases, with 12 bases left between them. The CDR3 runs to 13 residues. Here the CDR3 DNA reads TGCAGTGCCAGACCCAGGAGCTCCTACGAGCAGTACGTC. This sequence encodes CSARPRSSYEQYV.

This clonotype was seen ten or more times. The chain employs TRBV27 and TRBJ1-2, with D possibly TRBD1 on 6 matching bases. Germline V gives CDR1 MNHEY, CDR2 SMNVEV (reference sequence). Trimming removed 5 bases from V and 4 bases from J, with 14 bases in between. The CDR3 runs 14 residues. CDR3 DNA sequence: TGTGCCAGCAGTCCACAGGGCTCGGGCTATGGCTACACCTTC. It codes for CASSPQGSGYGYTF.

A few counts support this clonotype. The chain couples TRBV5-5 to TRBJ2-5; weak D call: TRBD1 (6 bases). Germline V gene data show CDR1 as SGHKS and CDR2 as YYEKEE (reference sequence). V was pared by 0 bases and J by 11 bases, with 17 bases between. The CDR3 has 14 residues. CDR3 sequence reads: CASSLAAQGPLQYF. In DNA, the CDR3 is TGTGCCAGCAGCTTGGCCGCACAGGGCCCTCTTCAGTACTTC.

This clonotype appeared a few times. CDR3 coding DNA: TGTGCCAGCAGCTTAACCGATGGAGGGGCAGCTTTCTTT. Translation: CASSLTDGGAAFF. This chain uses TRBV7-3 with TRBJ1-1; the D gene is possibly TRBD1 (5 bases). The CDR3 length is 13 residues. The germline V gene has CDR1 SGHTA and CDR2 FQGTGA. V was clipped by 0 bases and J by 10 bases, with 12 bases between them. Full variable domain (remainder filled in from reference TRBV7-3 and TRBJ1-1): GAGVSQTPSNKVTEKGKYVELRCDPISGHTALYWYRQSLGQGPEFLIYFQGTGAADDSGLPNDRFFAVRPEGSVSTLKIQRTERGDSAVYLCASSLTDGGAAFFGQGTRLTVV.

The chain joins TRBV10-2 to TRBJ1-5; 8 nucleotides line up with TRBD1. CDR1 is WSHSY and CDR2 is SAAADI in the germline V gene. Trimming cost V 6 bases and J 1 base; bases outside gene matches: 8. The CDR3 extends over 16 amino acids. The CDR3 loop is CASRDAGGRSNQPQHF. In nucleotides, the CDR3 is TGCGCCAGCAGGGATGCAGGGGGCCGGAGCAATCAGCCCCAGCATTTT.